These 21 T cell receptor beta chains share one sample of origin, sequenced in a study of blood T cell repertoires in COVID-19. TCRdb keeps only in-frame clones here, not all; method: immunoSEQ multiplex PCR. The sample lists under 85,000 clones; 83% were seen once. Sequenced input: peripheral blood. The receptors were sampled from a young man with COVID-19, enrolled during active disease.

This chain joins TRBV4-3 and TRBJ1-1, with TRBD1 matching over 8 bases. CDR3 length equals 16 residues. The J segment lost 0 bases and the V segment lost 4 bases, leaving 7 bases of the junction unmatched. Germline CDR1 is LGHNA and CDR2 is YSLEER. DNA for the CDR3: TGCGCCAGCAGCCCTGGGACAGGAGTCATGAACACTGAAGCTTTCTTT. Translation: CASSPGTGVMNTEAFF.

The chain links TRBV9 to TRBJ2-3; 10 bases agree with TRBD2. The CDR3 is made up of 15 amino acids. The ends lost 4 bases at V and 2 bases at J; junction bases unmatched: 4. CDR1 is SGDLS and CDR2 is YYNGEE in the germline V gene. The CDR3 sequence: CASSYLAGDTDTQYF. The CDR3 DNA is TGTGCCAGCAGCTACCTAGCGGGAGACACAGATACGCAGTATTTT.

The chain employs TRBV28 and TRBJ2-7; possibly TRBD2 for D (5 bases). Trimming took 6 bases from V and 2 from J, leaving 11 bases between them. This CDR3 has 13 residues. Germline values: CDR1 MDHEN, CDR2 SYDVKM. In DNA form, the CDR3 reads TGTGCCAGCAGACCCCAGCGGACCTACGAGCAGTACTTC. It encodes CASRPQRTYEQYF.

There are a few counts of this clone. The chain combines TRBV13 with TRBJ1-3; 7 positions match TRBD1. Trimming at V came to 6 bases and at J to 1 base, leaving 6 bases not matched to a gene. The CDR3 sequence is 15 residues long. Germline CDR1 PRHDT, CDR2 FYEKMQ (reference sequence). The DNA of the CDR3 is TGTGCCAGCAGATTCCGGACAGGTTCTGGAAACACCATATATTTT. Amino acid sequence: CASRFRTGSGNTIYF.

This CDR3 is CASSLGQSNEQYF. Written as DNA, the CDR3 is TGTGCCAGCAGTTTGGGGCAGTCCAACGAGCAGTACTTC. V and J are TRBV6-2 or TRBV6-3 and TRBJ2-7, with D perhaps TRBD1 (5 bases). Trimming pared 4 bases from V and 5 bases from J, leaving 12 bases between. The CDR3 consists of 13 residues. CDR1 MNHEY and CDR2 SVGEGT come from the germline V gene.

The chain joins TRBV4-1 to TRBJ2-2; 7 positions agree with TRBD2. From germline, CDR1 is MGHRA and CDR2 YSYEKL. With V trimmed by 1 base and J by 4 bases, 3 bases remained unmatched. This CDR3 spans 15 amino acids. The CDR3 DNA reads TGCGCCAGCAGCCAAGCTTCTAGCGGCACCGGGGAGCTGTTTTTT. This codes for CASSQASSGTGELFF.

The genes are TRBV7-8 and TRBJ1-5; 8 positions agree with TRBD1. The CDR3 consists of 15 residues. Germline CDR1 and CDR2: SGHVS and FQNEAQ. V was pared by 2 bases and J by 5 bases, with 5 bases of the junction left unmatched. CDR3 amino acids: CASSLMAGGHQPQHF. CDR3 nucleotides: TGTGCCAGCAGCTTAATGGCAGGGGGCCATCAGCCCCAGCATTTT.

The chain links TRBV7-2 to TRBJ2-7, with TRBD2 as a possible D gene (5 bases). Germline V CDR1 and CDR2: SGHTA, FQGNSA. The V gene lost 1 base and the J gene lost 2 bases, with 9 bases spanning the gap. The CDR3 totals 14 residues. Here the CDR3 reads CASSLVAGTYEQYF. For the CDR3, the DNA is TGTGCCAGCAGCTTAGTGGCCGGGACCTACGAGCAGTACTTC.

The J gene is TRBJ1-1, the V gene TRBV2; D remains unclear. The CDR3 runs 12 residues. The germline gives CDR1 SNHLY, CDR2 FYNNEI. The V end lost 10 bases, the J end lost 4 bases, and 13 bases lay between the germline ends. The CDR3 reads CAIRREITEAFF. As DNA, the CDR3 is TGTGCCATCCGTCGGGAGATCACTGAAGCTTTCTTT.

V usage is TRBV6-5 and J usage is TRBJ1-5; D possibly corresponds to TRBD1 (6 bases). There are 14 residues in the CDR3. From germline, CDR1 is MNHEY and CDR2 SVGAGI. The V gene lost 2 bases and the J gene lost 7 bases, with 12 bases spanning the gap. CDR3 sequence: CASSYIQGGQPQHF. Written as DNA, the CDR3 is TGTGCCAGCAGTTACATACAGGGCGGGCAGCCCCAGCATTTT.

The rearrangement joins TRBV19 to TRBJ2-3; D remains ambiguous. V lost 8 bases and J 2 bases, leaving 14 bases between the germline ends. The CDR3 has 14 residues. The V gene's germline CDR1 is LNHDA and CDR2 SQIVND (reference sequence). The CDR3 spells CASSPRPFTDTQYF. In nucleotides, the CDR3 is TGTGCCAGTTCCCCTAGGCCCTTCACAGATACGCAGTATTTT. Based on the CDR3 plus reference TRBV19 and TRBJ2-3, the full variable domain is DGGITQSPKYLFRKEGQNVTLSCEQNLNHDAMYWYRQDPGQGLRLIYYSQIVNDFQKGDIAEGYSVSREKKESFPLTVTSAQKNPTAFYLCASSPRPFTDTQYFGPGTRLTVL.

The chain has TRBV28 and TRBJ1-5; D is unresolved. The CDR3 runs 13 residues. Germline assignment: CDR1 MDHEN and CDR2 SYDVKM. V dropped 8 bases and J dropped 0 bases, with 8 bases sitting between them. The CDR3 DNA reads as TGTGCCAGCGAACAATATAGCAATCAGCCCCAGCATTTT. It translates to CASEQYSNQPQHF.

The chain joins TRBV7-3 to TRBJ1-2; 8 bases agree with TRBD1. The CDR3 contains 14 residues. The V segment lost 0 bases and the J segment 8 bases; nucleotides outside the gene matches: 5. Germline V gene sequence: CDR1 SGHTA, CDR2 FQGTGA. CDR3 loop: CASSLTRTGKGYTF. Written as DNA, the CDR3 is TGTGCCAGCAGCTTAACGCGGACAGGGAAAGGCTACACCTTC.

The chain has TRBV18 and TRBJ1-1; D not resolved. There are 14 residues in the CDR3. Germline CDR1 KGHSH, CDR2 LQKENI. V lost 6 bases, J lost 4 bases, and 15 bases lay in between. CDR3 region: CASSLRTQVTEAFF. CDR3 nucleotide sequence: TGTGCCAGCTCGCTGAGGACTCAGGTCACTGAAGCTTTCTTT.

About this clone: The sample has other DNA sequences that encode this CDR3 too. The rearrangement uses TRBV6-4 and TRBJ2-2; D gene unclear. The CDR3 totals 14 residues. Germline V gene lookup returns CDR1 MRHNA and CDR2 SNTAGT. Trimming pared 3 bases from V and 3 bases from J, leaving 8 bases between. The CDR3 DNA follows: TGTGCCAGCAGTGAGTTAGCAGACACCGGGGAGCTGTTTTTT. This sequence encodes CASSELADTGELFF.

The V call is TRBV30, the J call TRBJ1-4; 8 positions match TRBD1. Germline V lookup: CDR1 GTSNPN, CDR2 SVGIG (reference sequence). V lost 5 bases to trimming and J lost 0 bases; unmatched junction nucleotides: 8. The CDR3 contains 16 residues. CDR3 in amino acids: CAWYHRGLATNEKLFF. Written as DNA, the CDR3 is TGTGCCTGGTACCACAGGGGGTTGGCAACTAATGAAAAACTGTTTTTT.

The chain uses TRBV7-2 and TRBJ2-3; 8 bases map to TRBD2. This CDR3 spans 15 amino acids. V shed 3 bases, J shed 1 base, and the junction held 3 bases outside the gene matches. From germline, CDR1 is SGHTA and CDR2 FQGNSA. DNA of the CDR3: TGTGCCAGCAGCTTGGTTAGCGGGGGCACAGATACGCAGTATTTT. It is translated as CASSLVSGGTDTQYF.

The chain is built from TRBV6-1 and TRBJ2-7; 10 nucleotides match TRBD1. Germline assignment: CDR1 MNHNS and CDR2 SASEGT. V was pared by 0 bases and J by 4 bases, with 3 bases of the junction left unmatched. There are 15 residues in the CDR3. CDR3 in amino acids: CASSEAGTGVYEQYF. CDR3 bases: TGTGCCAGCAGTGAAGCAGGGACAGGGGTGTACGAGCAGTACTTC.

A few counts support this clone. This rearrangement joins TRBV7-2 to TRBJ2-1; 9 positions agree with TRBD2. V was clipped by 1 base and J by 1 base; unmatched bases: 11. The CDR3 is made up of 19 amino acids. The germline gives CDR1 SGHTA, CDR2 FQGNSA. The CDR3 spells CASSLGRKIAGASYNEQFF. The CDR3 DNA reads TGTGCCAGCAGCTTAGGGCGAAAAATAGCGGGAGCGTCCTACAATGAGCAGTTCTTC.

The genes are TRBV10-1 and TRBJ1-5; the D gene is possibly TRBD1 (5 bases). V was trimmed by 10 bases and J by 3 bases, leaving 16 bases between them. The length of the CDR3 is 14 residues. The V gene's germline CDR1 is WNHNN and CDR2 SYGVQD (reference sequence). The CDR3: CAKQRGNNNQPQHF. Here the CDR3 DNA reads TGCGCCAAGCAACGGGGGAACAACAATCAGCCCCAGCATTTT.

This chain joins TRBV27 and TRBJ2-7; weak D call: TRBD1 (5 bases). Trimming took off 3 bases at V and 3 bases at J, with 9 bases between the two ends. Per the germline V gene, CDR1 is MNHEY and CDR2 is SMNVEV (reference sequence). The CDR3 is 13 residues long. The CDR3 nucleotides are TGTGCCAGCAGTTTCCTCGACAGCTACGAGCAGTACTTC. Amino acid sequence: CASSFLDSYEQYF.